These 25 T cell receptor beta chains share one sample of origin, sequenced in a study of T cell responses to AZD1222 COVID-19 vaccine (dated by TCRdb to the early 2020s). The method behind the library was the immunoSEQ multiplex PCR assay. TCRdb provides this immuneACCESS table in a form limited to in-frame rearrangements. Some clones are lacking; in checked studies, under half of them reflect an unresolved V gene, and why the rest are absent is not known. This sample holds more than 150,000 clones; around 92% were observed only once. The top ten constitute roughly a tenth of the sample. The intended sense of this specimen's time point label: baseline before first vaccination. Here the sequenced sample was peripheral blood, taken on day 0 of AZD1222 vaccination. All receptors come from an adult in good health.

This sequence joins TRBV28 and TRBJ1-1; no clear D. Looked up from germline, CDR1 is MDHEN and CDR2 is SYDVKM. This CDR3 comprises 15 residues. Trimming removed 5 bases at V and 4 bases at J, with 17 bases between. The CDR3 loop reads CASSPMKGRSTEAFF. The DNA for the CDR3 is TGTGCCAGCAGTCCTATGAAGGGCCGAAGCACTGAAGCTTTCTTT. Based on the CDR3 plus reference TRBV28 and TRBJ1-1, the full variable domain is DVKVTQSSRYLVKRTGEKVFLECVQDMDHENMFWYRQDPGLGLRLIYFSYDVKMKEKGDIPEGYSVSREKKERFSLILESASTNQTSMYLCASSPMKGRSTEAFFGQGTRLTVV.

The chain is built from TRBV5-8 and TRBJ2-7, with 8 positions matching TRBD1. This CDR3 region has 16 residues. With 4 bases clipped from V and 3 bases from J, the junction kept 12 bases outside the gene matches. Germline values: CDR1 SGHTS, CDR2 YDEGEE. CDR3 DNA: TGTGCCAGCAGCCGAGAAACCGGGACAGGCGTCTACGAGCAGTACTTC. This translates into CASSRETGTGVYEQYF.

CDR3 loop: CASSWGLSTDTQYF. The DNA of the CDR3 is TGTGCCAGCAGCTGGGGTCTTAGCACAGATACGCAGTATTTT. The chain recombines TRBV7-9 with TRBJ2-3; D call uncertain. V was shortened by 4 bases and J by 0 bases, with 8 bases between the two germline ends. This CDR3 is built from 14 residues. Germline V gene lookup returns CDR1 SEHNR and CDR2 FQNEAQ (reference sequence).

The rearrangement joins TRBV2 to TRBJ1-1; TRBD1 might be the D (5 bases). Germline loops: CDR1 SNHLY, CDR2 FYNNEI. The CDR3 contains 16 residues. V was shortened by 4 bases and J by 1 base, with 16 bases between the two germline ends. CDR3 nucleotide sequence: TGTGCCAGCAGTGTGGGCAAGGGGTACCCGAACACTGAAGCTTTCTTT. Translating gives CASSVGKGYPNTEAFF.

The rearrangement uses TRBV27 and TRBJ1-6; D is ambiguous. Germline-derived CDR1 and CDR2 are MNHEY and SMNVEV (reference sequence). The CDR3 runs 14 residues. Trimming cost V 3 bases and J 9 bases, with 12 bases left between them. CDR3 amino acids: CASSFREGSSPLHF. The CDR3 nucleotides are TGTGCCAGCAGTTTCCGGGAAGGGAGTTCACCCCTCCACTTT.

This rearrangement joins TRBV29-1 to TRBJ1-2; D remains ambiguous. Germline V gene data show CDR1 as SQVTM and CDR2 as ANQGSEA. Trimming left V 4 bases short and J 1 base short, with 10 bases between. The CDR3 extends over 13 amino acids. The CDR3 DNA follows: TGCAGCGTTGTCTCTACTTTTAACTATGGCTACACCTTC. This codes for CSVVSTFNYGYTF.

This clone was seen only once. This chain connects TRBV4-2 to TRBJ2-1; no definite D call. Germline values: CDR1 LGHNA, CDR2 YNFKEQ. CDR3 length equals 16 residues. V shed 4 bases and J shed 2 bases, with 15 bases lying between them. DNA for the CDR3: TGTGCCAGCAGCCCACCGTACACTTTGGCCTACAATGAGCAGTTCTTC. The encoded protein is CASSPPYTLAYNEQFF.

V usage is TRBV5-1 and J usage is TRBJ1-6, with 7 bases lining up with TRBD1. The V and J ends lost 0 bases and 6 bases, in that order; junction bases with no gene match: 6. CDR1 is SGHRS and CDR2 is YFSETQ in the germline V gene. This CDR3 region has 16 residues. CDR3 nucleotides: TGCGCCAGCAGCTTGGCCCCCGGGACAGTTAATTCACCCCTCCACTTT. This translates into CASSLAPGTVNSPLHF. The full variable domain, its missing parts supplied by reference TRBV5-1 and TRBJ1-6, is KAGVTQTPRYLIKTRGQQVTLSCSPISGHRSVSWYQQTPGQGLQFLFEYFSETQRNKGNFPGRFSGRQFSNSRSEMNVSTLELGDSALYLCASSLAPGTVNSPLHFGNGTRLTVT.

CDR3 amino acids: CASSQDSTGWYTEAFF. In nucleotides, the CDR3 is TGCGCCAGCAGCCAAGATTCAACAGGGTGGTATACTGAAGCTTTCTTT. This sequence joins TRBV4-3 and TRBJ1-1; D may be TRBD1 (6 bases). The V end was cut by 0 bases, the J end by 5 bases, with 16 bases between. This CDR3 comprises 16 residues. Germline-derived CDR1 and CDR2 are LGHNA and YSLEER.

In this sample, this clone turned up once. The chain has TRBV5-8 and TRBJ1-4; 8 positions match TRBD1. From germline, CDR1 is SGHTS and CDR2 YDEGEE. The CDR3 has 15 amino acids. J was trimmed by 5 bases and V by 4 bases; bases with no gene match: 7. CDR3 DNA sequence: TGTGCCAGCAGCCCTCCGAACAGGGGGAATGAAAAACTGTTTTTT. This gives the protein CASSPPNRGNEKLFF.

This chain joins TRBV27 and TRBJ1-5; D is perhaps TRBD1 (5 bases). The CDR3 totals 15 residues. Germline V gives CDR1 MNHEY, CDR2 SMNVEV (reference sequence). The V gene lost 0 bases and the J gene lost 1 base, with 7 bases spanning the gap. The CDR3: CASSLSWDSNQPQHF. The DNA of the CDR3 is TGTGCCAGCAGTTTATCTTGGGACAGCAATCAGCCCCAGCATTTT.

The CDR3 loop is CASSLDRGANNEQFF. The CDR3 coding sequence is TGTGCCAGCAGCTTAGACCGAGGGGCCAACAATGAGCAGTTCTTC. The chain couples TRBV11-2 to TRBJ2-1, with D perhaps assigned TRBD1 or TRBD2 (5 bases each). Trimming took 0 bases from V and 5 from J, leaving 11 bases between them. The germline gives CDR1 SGHAT, CDR2 FQNNGV. This CDR3 has 15 residues.

Written as DNA, the CDR3 is TGTGCCAGCAGCCAAGGAGGAGCGGCGGGGGGACTCTACGAGCAGTACGTC. It encodes CASSQGGAAGGLYEQYV. The rearrangement uses TRBV3-1 (or the pseudogene TRBV3-2) and TRBJ2-7, with TRBD2 identical over 8 bases. This CDR3 is 17 amino acids long. CDR1 is LGHDT, CDR2 YNNKEL, per germline (reference sequence). J was trimmed by 3 bases and V by 1 base; bases with no gene match: 11.

The CDR3 sequence: CASSLGGSNYGYTF. The CDR3 region has the DNA TGTGCCAGCAGCTTGGGAGGGAGTAACTATGGCTACACCTTC. The rearrangement links TRBV5-4 to TRBJ1-2; D gene uncertain. CDR1 and CDR2 from the germline V gene are SGHNT and YYREEE (reference sequence). This CDR3 is 14 amino acids long. Trimming pared 0 bases from V and 1 base from J, leaving 7 bases between.

This clone appeared a few times. V usage is TRBV15 and J usage is TRBJ1-1; no reliable D call. Germline-derived CDR1 and CDR2 are LNHNV and YYDKDF (reference sequence). V was pared by 0 bases and J by 2 bases, with 19 bases between. The CDR3 has 18 residues. CDR3 region: CATSRDLGIVGFNTEAFF. DNA of the CDR3: TGTGCCACCAGCAGAGATTTGGGGATAGTCGGTTTCAACACTGAAGCTTTCTTT.

J is TRBJ2-1 and V is TRBV11-3, with a possible D match to TRBD1 (6 bases). V was clipped by 5 bases and J by 4 bases, with 18 bases between them. This CDR3 contains 16 residues. Germline assignment: CDR1 SGHNT and CDR2 YENEEA. The CDR3 protein is CASSTGTHEPYNEQFF. In DNA form, the CDR3 reads TGTGCCAGCAGCACCGGGACACACGAACCTTACAATGAGCAGTTCTTC. Based on the CDR3 plus reference TRBV11-3 and TRBJ2-1, the full variable domain is EAGVVQSPRYKIIEKKQPVAFWCNPISGHNTLYWYLQNLGQGPELLIRYENEEAVDDSQLPKDRFSAERLKGVDSTLKIQPAELGDSAVYLCASSTGTHEPYNEQFFGPGTRLTVL.

The CDR3 DNA reads as TGTGCCAGTAGTAGGGACGCCTCCTACAGCAATGAGCAGTTCTTC. Translated: CASSRDASYSNEQFF. This chain uses TRBV19 with TRBJ2-1, with D perhaps matching TRBD1 or TRBD2 (5 bases each). From germline, CDR1 is LNHDA and CDR2 SQIVND (reference sequence). The CDR3 has 15 residues. The V and J ends lost 4 bases and 6 bases respectively, with 16 bases between them.

The rearrangement joins TRBV4-1 to TRBJ1-1, with D perhaps matching TRBD1 (5 bases). Germline CDR1 reads MGHRA; CDR2 reads YSYEKL. The V gene lost 2 bases and the J gene lost 6 bases, with 13 bases spanning the gap. The CDR3 runs 14 residues. Here the CDR3 reads CASSQLTGGAEAFF. CDR3 in DNA: TGCGCCAGCAGCCAACTAACGGGGGGAGCTGAAGCTTTCTTT.

V gene TRBV21-1 combines with J gene TRBJ2-7; TRBD1, the D gene given by the table, was not confirmed from the DNA. TRBV21-1 is a known pseudogene. CDR3 length equals 16 residues. CDR3 sequence: CASSKRGGGPPYEQYV. The CDR3 DNA follows: TGTGCCAGCAGCAAAAGAGGGGGTGGGCCCCCCTACGAGCAGTACGTC.

The rearrangement links TRBV30 to TRBJ2-1; the match to TRBD2 covers 11 bases. Germline-derived CDR1 and CDR2 are GTSNPN and SVGIG (reference sequence). With V trimmed by 2 bases and J by 4 bases, 4 bases remained unmatched. The CDR3 length is 15 residues. This chain's CDR3 is CAWSSLAGVYNEQFF. The CDR3 bases are TGTGCCTGGAGTTCACTAGCGGGGGTTTACAATGAGCAGTTCTTC.

This rearrangement joins TRBV19 to TRBJ2-2; a weak D match, TRBD1 (5 bases). V lost 2 bases and J 4 bases, leaving 11 bases between the germline ends. CDR1 LNHDA and CDR2 SQIVND come from the germline V gene (reference sequence). The length of the CDR3 is 15 residues. CDR3 loop: CASSIIHQGTGELFF. The CDR3 coding sequence is TGTGCCAGTAGTATAATACATCAGGGCACCGGGGAGCTGTTTTTT.

The V gene is TRBV7-9, the J gene TRBJ2-4; a possible D gene is TRBD1 (5 bases). Looked up from germline, CDR1 is SEHNR and CDR2 is FQNEAQ (reference sequence). The ends were cut back, 2 bases at V and 15 bases at J, with 14 bases in the middle. The CDR3 runs to 12 residues. The CDR3 here is CASSLTGPGLYF. In nucleotides, the CDR3 is TGTGCCAGCAGCTTAACAGGACCCGGCCTGTACTTC.

The genes are TRBV5-6 and TRBJ1-2; possible D gene TRBD1, 5 bases. The CDR3 extends over 14 amino acids. Trimming removed 0 bases from V and 3 bases from J, with 9 bases in between. Germline V gene sequence: CDR1 SGHDT, CDR2 YYEEEE. CDR3 in DNA: TGTGCCAGCAGCTTGGGTGGGGGACACTATGGCTACACCTTC. Protein: CASSLGGGHYGYTF.

The chain uses TRBV27 and TRBJ2-7, with D possibly called TRBD1 or TRBD2 (6 bases each). Germline V gene data show CDR1 as MNHEY and CDR2 as SMNVEV (reference sequence). V lost 6 bases and J lost 5, with 20 bases in between. CDR3 length: 15 residues. The CDR3 region is CASRLIQGLVDEQYF. The CDR3 DNA follows: TGTGCCAGCAGACTAATACAGGGACTCGTCGACGAGCAGTACTTC.

The chain joins TRBV12-3 or TRBV12-4 to TRBJ2-1; a weak D match, TRBD1 (5 bases). CDR3 length: 13 amino acids. V was clipped by 2 bases and J by 5 bases, with 7 bases between them. CDR3 bases: TGTGCCAGCAGTTTACGACAGAACAATGAGCAGTTCTTC. It specifies CASSLRQNNEQFF.